A selection of T cell receptor beta chains follows, all from one sample in a study of breast tumors, draining lymph nodes, adjacent tissues. TCRdb re-called the multiplex PCR reads with MiXCR, one entry per CDR3 protein. The data contain roughly 260,000 distinct CDR3 sequences, around 31% of them singletons. Sequencing used axillary lymph node tissue. These receptor sequences come from a female donor with breast cancer. Some clones in this sample may be carry-over from other donors' samples. CDR3s include the opening cysteine and the closing phenylalanine or tryptophan. Each record gives: clone size, J gene, V gene, D gene, CDR3 protein, CDR3 DNA. A D gene is named only where the DNA matches it firmly. The size of a clone is reported for some rows only, either as once, few or many, or as a class for expanded clones.

>many|TRBJ2-2|TRBV5-1|.
CASSGTGYGTGELFF
TGCGCCAGCAGCGGAACAGGGTACGGGACCGGGGAGCTGTTTTTT
>many|TRBJ2-1|TRBV12-3/TRBV12-4|TRBD2
CASSPRTSGLAYNEQFF
TGTGCCAGCAGTCCCCGGACTAGCGGGTTGGCTTACAATGAGCAGTTCTTC
>many|TRBJ1-6|TRBV5-6|.
CASSSSPGRYNSPLHF
TGTGCCAGCAGCTCTAGTCCGGGACGCTATAATTCACCCCTCCACTTT
>.|TRBJ2-5|TRBV9|TRBD2
CASSSRTRGETQSF
TGTGCCAGCAGCTCCCGGACTAGAGGAGAGACCCAGTCCTTC
>.|TRBJ1-2|TRBV6-1|.
CASSSPRAYFYDYTF
TGTGCCAGCAGTTCCCCAAGGGCCTACTTCTATGACTACACCTTC
>many|TRBJ2-5|TRBV29-1|TRBD1
CSARDRVLETQYF
TGCAGCGCACGGGACAGGGTATTGGAGACCCAGTACTTC
>many|TRBJ1-3|TRBV4-2|.
CASSQEFSRGSGNTIYF
TGTGCCAGCAGCCAAGAATTTAGTAGGGGCTCTGGAAACACCATATATTTT
>many|TRBJ2-3|TRBV24-1|.
CATSRTTTQYF
TGTGCCACCAGCCGGACCACTACGCAGTATTTT
>many|TRBJ2-5|TRBV7-7|TRBD1
CASSLGQGFSQETQYF
TGTGCTAGCAGCTTAGGACAGGGATTTTCCCAAGAGACCCAGTACTTC
>few|TRBJ2-1|TRBV5-1|TRBD2
CASSLLTSGGPYNEQFF
TGCGCCAGCAGCTTGTTAACTAGCGGAGGCCCCTACAATGAGCAGTTCTTC
>.|TRBJ2-5|TRBV2|TRBD2
CASSYSGLAGRETQYF
TGTGCCAGCAGTTATTCGGGACTAGCGGGAAGAGAGACCCAGTACTTC
>.|TRBJ2-5|TRBV13|.
CASSTGSSGGTLYF
TGTGCCAGCAGCACCGGGTCGTCCGGAGGGACCCTGTACTTC
>.|TRBJ2-7|TRBV12-5|.
CASGLGRDSYEQYF
TGTGCTAGTGGTTTGGGCCGGGACTCCTACGAGCAGTACTTC
>many|TRBJ2-3|TRBV7-6|TRBD2
CASSLGPAGGEWGTQYF
TGTGCCAGCAGCTTAGGCCCAGCGGGAGGGGAATGGGGGACGCAGTATTTT
>many|TRBJ1-2|TRBV5-1|TRBD1
CASSLAWQGAAGYTF
TGCGCCAGCAGCTTGGCCTGGCAGGGGGCCGCTGGCTACACCTTC
>many|TRBJ2-3|TRBV5-1|.
CASSLAIASTDTQYF
TGCGCCAGCAGCTTGGCTATCGCTAGCACAGATACGCAGTATTTT
>.|TRBJ1-1|TRBV4-1|TRBD1
CASSYMAGQMNTEAFF
TGCGCCAGCAGCTACATGGCGGGACAGATGAACACTGAAGCTTTCTTT
>.|TRBJ2-7|TRBV6-4|TRBD1
CASSDLGTGFVPEQYF
TGTGCCAGCAGTGACTTGGGGACAGGGTTTGTTCCCGAGCAGTACTTC
>.|TRBJ2-3|TRBV7-9|TRBD2
CASSPGDQREKSTDTQYF
TGTGCTAGCAGTCCGGGGGACCAGCGGGAGAAGTCTACAGATACGCAGTATTTT
>many|TRBJ1-4|TRBV5-1|.
CASSLGQVEKLFF
TGCGCCAGCAGCTTGGGGCAGGTGGAAAAACTGTTTTTT
>many|TRBJ2-7|TRBV20-1|.
CSARDTGRVYEQYF
TGCAGTGCTAGAGATACTGGCAGGGTCTACGAGCAGTACTTC
>few|TRBJ1-5|TRBV27|.
CASSLTRNQPQHF
TGTGCCAGCAGTTTGACCCGCAATCAGCCCCAGCATTTT
>many|TRBJ2-1|TRBV7-3|TRBD2
CASSPGGRGEQFF
TGTGCCAGCAGCCCGGGGGGGCGCGGTGAGCAGTTCTTC
>.|TRBJ2-1|TRBV20-1|TRBD2
CSAKSTSGGGDNEQFF
TGCAGTGCTAAAAGTACTAGCGGGGGTGGGGACAATGAGCAGTTCTTC
>few|TRBJ2-7|TRBV4-2|.
CASSQADGTYEQYF
TGTGCCAGCAGCCAAGCAGATGGAACCTACGAGCAGTACTTC
>.|TRBJ1-1|TRBV9|TRBD1
CASSGGDRMNTEAFF
TGTGCCAGCAGCGGAGGGGACAGAATGAACACTGAAGCTTTCTTT
>.|TRBJ2-3|TRBV7-9|TRBD2
CASSLSASGGATDTQYF
TGTGCCAGCAGCTTAAGCGCTAGCGGGGGGGCCACAGATACGCAGTATTTT
>many|TRBJ2-1|TRBV5-5|.
CASNSGVFDNEQFF
TGTGCCAGCAACTCGGGGGTTTTCGACAATGAGCAGTTCTTC
>.|TRBJ1-1|TRBV12-3/TRBV12-4|TRBD1
CASSLGQGAFF
TGTGCCAGCAGCCTTGGACAGGGAGCTTTCTTT
>many|TRBJ2-7|TRBV7-9|TRBD2
CASSPLRLAGVIPYF
TGTGCCAGCAGCCCCCTGAGACTAGCGGGAGTTATACCGTACTTC
>.|TRBJ1-1|TRBV30|.
CAWSVGDGDTEAFF
TGTGCCTGGAGTGTCGGGGACGGGGACACTGAAGCTTTCTTT
>many|TRBJ2-2|TRBV29-1|TRBD2
CSVPRGGANTGELFF
TGCAGCGTCCCCCGGGGGGGGGCGAACACCGGGGAGCTGTTTTTT
>many|TRBJ2-5|TRBV3-1|.
CASSHVRETQYF
TGTGCCAGCAGCCACGTACGAGAGACCCAGTACTTC
>many|TRBJ1-2|TRBV11-2|.
CASSPDNYGYTF
TGTGCCAGCAGCCCCGACAACTATGGCTACACCTTC
>many|TRBJ2-2|TRBV20-1|.
CSARVQGTGELFF
TGCAGTGCTAGAGTACAGGGTACCGGGGAGCTGTTTTTT
>.|TRBJ1-5|TRBV27|.
CASSGAGLGNQPQHF
TGTGCCAGCAGTGGGGCAGGGTTAGGCAATCAGCCCCAGCATTTT
>.|TRBJ1-2|TRBV9|.
CASSQGTTADYGSTF
TGTGCCAGCAGCCAAGGAACGACAGCGGACTATGGCTCCACCTTC
>many|TRBJ2-7|TRBV24-1|.
CATSDPYEQYF
TGTGCCACCAGTGATCCCTACGAGCAGTACTTC
>many|TRBJ2-1|TRBV10-3|TRBD2
CAISPGTSGRAYNEQFF
TGTGCCATCAGCCCCGGGACTAGCGGGAGGGCCTACAATGAGCAGTTCTTC
>many|TRBJ2-5|TRBV10-3|.
CAISESAGQETQYF
TGTGCCATCAGTGAGTCGGCAGGGCAAGAGACCCAGTACTTC
>many|TRBJ2-5|TRBV19|TRBD2
CASSNSGGQETQYF
TGTGCCAGTAGTAACTCCGGGGGGCAAGAGACCCAGTACTTC
>many|TRBJ2-5|TRBV9|TRBD2
CASSVGPSGVKGETQYF
TGTGCCAGCAGCGTAGGGCCTAGCGGAGTAAAAGGAGAGACCCAGTACTTC
>many|TRBJ2-7|TRBV2|.
CASSRETGEQYF
TGTGCCAGCAGTAGGGAAACCGGCGAGCAGTACTTC
>.|TRBJ2-3|TRBV6-2/TRBV6-3|.
CASSMRRLATDTQYF
TGTGCCAGCAGTATGCGGCGGCTAGCCACAGATACGCAGTATTTT
>few|TRBJ2-1|TRBV6-2/TRBV6-3|TRBD1
CASRHVGTGIYNEQFF
TGTGCCAGCAGACACGTCGGGACAGGGATTTACAATGAGCAGTTCTTC